This T cell receptor (beta chain) originates from a study of identifying expanded T cells in peripheral blood. General study points: Variance in clone template counts between approximately 2-week samples significantly increased with total template count across all healthy donors.

The germline gives CDR1 MNHNS, CDR2 SASEGT. V was clipped by 8 bases and J by 4 bases, with 12 bases between them. The CDR3 contains 14 residues. Sequencing used immunoSEQ multiplex PCR; TCRdb keeps in-frame clones, though not all of them. Of more than 85,000 clones detected, 88% appear once; the ten largest clones hold just under 8.5%. Points on this clone: The antigen remains undetermined.

This chain joins TRBV6-1 and TRBJ1-6, with unresolved D. The origin of this receptor is a person between 18 and 75 years old in good health. The sample taken for sequencing was blood. For the CDR3, the DNA is TGTGCCAGCTGCCCCACAGCTTATAATTCACCCCTCCACTTT. It translates to CASCPTAYNSPLHF.